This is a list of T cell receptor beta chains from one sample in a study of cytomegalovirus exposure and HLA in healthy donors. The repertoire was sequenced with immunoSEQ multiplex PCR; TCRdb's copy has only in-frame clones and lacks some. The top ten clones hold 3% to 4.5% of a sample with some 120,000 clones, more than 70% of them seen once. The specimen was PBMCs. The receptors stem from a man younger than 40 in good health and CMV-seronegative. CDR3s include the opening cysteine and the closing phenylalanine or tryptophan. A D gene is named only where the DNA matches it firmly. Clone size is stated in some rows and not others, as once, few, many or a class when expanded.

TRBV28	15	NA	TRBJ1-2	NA	TGTGCCAGCAGCTCAGGCGGCAGGGAGGGCAGGGGCTACACCTTC	CASSSGGREGRGYTF
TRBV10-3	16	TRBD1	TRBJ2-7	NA	TGTGCCATCAGTGAGGCGGGGACAGGGTTTGGGTACGAGCAGTACTTC	CAISEAGTGFGYEQYF
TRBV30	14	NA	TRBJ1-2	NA	TGTGCCTGGAGCCCCGAATTAGCTAACTATGGCTACACCTTC	CAWSPELANYGYTF
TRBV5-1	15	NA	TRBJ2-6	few	TGCGCCAGCAGCATCACAGGGCTCGGGGCCAACGTCCTGACTTTC	CASSITGLGANVLTF
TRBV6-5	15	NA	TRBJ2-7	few	TGTGCCAGCAGTGTCTTACCCGAGGAGGCCTACGAGCAGTACTTC	CASSVLPEEAYEQYF
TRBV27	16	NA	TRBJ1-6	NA	TGTGCCAGCAGTACCTTAGGGGGGGCAGGTAATTCACCCCTCCACTTT	CASSTLGGAGNSPLHF
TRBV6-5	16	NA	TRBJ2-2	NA	TGTGCCAGCAGTTATCGGGACTTCGCGAACACCGGGGAGCTGTTTTTT	CASSYRDFANTGELFF
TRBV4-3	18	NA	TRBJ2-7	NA	TGCGCCAGCAGCCAAGATGTTATAACTACAGGAATTACCTACGAGCAGTACTTC	CASSQDVITTGITYEQYF
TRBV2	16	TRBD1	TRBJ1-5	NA	TGTGCCAGCAGGGAGGACAGGGCACCCCTCAATCAGCCCCAGCATTTT	CASREDRAPLNQPQHF
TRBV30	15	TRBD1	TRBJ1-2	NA	TGTGCCTGGAGTTCTCCGGGACAGTTTAACTATGGCTACACCTTC	CAWSSPGQFNYGYTF
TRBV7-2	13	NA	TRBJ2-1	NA	TGTGCCAGCAGCTTTTCCGGAGACAATGAGCAGTTCTTC	CASSFSGDNEQFF
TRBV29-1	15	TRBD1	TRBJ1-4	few	TGCAGCGTCGACGGACAGGGAGGATCCCATGAAAAACTGTTTTTT	CSVDGQGGSHEKLFF